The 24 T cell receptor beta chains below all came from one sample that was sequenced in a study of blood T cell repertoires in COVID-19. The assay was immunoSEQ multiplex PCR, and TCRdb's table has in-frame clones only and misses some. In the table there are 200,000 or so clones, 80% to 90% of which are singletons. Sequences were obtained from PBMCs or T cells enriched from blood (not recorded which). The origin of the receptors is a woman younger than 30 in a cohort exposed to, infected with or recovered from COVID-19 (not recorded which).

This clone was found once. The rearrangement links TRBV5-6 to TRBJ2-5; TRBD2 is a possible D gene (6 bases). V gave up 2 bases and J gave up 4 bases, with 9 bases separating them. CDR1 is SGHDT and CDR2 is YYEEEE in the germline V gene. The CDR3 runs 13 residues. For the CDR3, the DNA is TGTGCCAGCAGCTTTCAGGAGGGAGAGACCCAGTACTTC. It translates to CASSFQEGETQYF.

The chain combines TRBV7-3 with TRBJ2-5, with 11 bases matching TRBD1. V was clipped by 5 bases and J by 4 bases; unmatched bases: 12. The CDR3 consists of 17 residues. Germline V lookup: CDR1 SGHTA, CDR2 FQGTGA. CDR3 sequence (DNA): TGTGCCAGCAGCGTCGAGGACAGGGGGCGCGTAGGAGAGACCCAGTACTTC. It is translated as CASSVEDRGRVGETQYF.

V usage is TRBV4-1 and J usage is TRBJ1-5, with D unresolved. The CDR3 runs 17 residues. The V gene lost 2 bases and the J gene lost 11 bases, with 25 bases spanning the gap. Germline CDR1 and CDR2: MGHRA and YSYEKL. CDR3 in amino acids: CASSQTPAGRSSGAQHF. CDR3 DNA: TGCGCCAGCAGCCAAACCCCGGCAGGCAGGTCTAGCGGGGCCCAGCATTTT.

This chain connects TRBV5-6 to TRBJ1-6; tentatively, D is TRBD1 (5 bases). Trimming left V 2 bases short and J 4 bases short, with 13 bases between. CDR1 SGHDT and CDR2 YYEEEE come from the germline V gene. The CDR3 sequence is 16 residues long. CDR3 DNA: TGTGCCAGCAGCTTCGGGGGAGCGACTTATAATTCACCCCTCCACTTT. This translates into CASSFGGATYNSPLHF.

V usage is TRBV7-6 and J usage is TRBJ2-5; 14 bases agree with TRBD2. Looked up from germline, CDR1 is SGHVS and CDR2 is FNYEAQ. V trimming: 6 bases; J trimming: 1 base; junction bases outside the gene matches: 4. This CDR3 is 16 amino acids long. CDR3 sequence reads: CASSLGTSGGQETQYF. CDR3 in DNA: TGTGCCAGCAGTCTGGGGACTAGCGGGGGCCAAGAGACCCAGTACTTC.

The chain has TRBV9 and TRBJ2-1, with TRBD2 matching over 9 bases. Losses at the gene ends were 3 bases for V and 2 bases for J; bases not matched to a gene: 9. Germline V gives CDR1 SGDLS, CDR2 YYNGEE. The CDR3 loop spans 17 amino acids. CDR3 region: CASSAASGTSTYNEQFF. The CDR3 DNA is TGTGCCAGCAGCGCAGCTAGCGGGACTAGTACCTACAATGAGCAGTTCTTC.

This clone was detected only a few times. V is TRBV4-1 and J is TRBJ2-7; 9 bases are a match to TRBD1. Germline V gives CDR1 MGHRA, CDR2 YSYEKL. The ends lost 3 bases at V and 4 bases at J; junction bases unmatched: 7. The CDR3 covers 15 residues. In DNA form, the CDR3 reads TGCGCCAGCAGCCAGAACCGGGACAGGGAATACGAGCAGTACTTC. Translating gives CASSQNRDREYEQYF.

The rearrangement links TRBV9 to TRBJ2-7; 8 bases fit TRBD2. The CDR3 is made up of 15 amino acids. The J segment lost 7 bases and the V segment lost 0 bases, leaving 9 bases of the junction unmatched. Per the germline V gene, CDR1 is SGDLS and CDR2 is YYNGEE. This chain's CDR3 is CASSVEGTSVREQYF. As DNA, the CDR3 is TGTGCCAGCAGCGTAGAGGGGACTAGTGTTAGAGAGCAGTACTTC. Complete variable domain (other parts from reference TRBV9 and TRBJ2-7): DSGVTQTPKHLITATGQRVTLRCSPRSGDLSVYWYQQSLDQGLQFLIQYYNGEERAKGNILERFSAQQFPDLHSELNLSSLELGDSALYFCASSVEGTSVREQYFGPGTRLTVT.

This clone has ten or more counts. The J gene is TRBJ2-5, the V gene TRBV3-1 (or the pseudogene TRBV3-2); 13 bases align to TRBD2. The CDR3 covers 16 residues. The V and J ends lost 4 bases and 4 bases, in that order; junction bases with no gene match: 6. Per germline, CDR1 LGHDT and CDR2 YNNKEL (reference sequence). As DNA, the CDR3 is TGTGCCAGCAGCCTCATAGGACTAGCGGGGGTAGAGACCCAGTACTTC. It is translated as CASSLIGLAGVETQYF.

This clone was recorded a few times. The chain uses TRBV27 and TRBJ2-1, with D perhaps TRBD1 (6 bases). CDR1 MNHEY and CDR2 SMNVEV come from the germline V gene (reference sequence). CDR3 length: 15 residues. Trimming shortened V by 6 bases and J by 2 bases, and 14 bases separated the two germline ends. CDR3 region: CASRDSISAYNEQFF. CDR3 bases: TGTGCCAGCAGGGACAGTATAAGCGCCTACAATGAGCAGTTCTTC.

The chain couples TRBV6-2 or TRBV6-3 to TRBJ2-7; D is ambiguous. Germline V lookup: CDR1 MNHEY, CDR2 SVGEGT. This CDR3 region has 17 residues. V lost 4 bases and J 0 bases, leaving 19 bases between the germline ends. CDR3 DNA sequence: TGTGCCAGCAGTTCCGTAGTAGCCCAACTCTCCTCCTACGAGCAGTACTTC. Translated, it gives CASSSVVAQLSSYEQYF.

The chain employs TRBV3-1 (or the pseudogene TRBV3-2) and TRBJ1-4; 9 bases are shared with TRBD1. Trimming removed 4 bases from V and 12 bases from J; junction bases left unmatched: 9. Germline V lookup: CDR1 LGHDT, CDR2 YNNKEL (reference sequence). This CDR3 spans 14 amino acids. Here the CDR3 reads CASSRGWTGEELFF. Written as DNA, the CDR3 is TGTGCCAGCAGCCGCGGATGGACAGGGGAGGAACTGTTTTTT.

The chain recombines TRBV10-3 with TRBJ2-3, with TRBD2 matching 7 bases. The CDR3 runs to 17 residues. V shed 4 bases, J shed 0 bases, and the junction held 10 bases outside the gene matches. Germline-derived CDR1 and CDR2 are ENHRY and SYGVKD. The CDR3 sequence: CAISGPELASSTDTQYF. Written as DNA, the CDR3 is TGTGCCATCAGTGGTCCGGAACTAGCGTCTAGCACAGATACGCAGTATTTT.

CDR3 sequence reads: CASSPLGGNQPQHF. CDR3 sequence (DNA): TGTGCCAGCAGCCCCCTGGGCGGCAATCAGCCCCAGCATTTT. The chain links TRBV2 to TRBJ1-5; no definite D call. This CDR3 contains 14 residues. V lost 6 bases to trimming and J lost 2 bases, with 11 bases between them. From germline, CDR1 is SNHLY and CDR2 FYNNEI.

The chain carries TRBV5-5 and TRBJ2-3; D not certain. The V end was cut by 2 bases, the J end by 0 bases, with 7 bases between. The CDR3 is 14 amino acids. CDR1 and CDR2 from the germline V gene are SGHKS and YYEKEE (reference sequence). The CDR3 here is CASSFSSSTDTQYF. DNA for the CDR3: TGTGCCAGCAGCTTTTCTTCTAGCACAGATACGCAGTATTTT.

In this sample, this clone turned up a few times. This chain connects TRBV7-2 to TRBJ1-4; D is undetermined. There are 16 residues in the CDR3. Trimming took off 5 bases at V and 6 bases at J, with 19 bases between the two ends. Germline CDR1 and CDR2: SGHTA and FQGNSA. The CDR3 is CASSPELAELDEKLFF. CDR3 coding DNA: TGTGCCAGCAGCCCCGAGTTGGCAGAGCTAGATGAAAAACTGTTTTTT.

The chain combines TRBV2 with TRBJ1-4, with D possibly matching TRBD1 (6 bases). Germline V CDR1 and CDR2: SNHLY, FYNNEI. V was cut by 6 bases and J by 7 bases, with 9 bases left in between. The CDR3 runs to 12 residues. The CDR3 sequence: CASRQGSEKLFF. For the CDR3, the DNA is TGTGCCAGCAGGCAGGGGAGTGAAAAACTGTTTTTT.

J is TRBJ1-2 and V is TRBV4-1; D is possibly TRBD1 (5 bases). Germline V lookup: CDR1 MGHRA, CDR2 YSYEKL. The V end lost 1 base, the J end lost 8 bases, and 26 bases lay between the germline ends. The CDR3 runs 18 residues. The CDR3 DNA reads TGCGCCAGCAGCCAAGTGCCCCTTTTGAGAGGCCCCAAGGGGGGCTACACCTTC. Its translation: CASSQVPLLRGPKGGYTF.

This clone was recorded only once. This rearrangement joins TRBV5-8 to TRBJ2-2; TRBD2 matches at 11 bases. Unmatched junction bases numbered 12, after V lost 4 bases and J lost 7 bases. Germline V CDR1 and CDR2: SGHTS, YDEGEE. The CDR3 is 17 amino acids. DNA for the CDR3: TGTGCCAGCAGCCTTAGCGGGAGGGCCGTGGCGAACGGGGAGCTGTTTTTT. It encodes CASSLSGRAVANGELFF.

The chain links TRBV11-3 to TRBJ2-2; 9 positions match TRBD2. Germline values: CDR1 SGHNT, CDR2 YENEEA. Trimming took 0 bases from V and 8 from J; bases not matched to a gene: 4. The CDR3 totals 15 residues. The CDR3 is CASSLDNSGRGELFF. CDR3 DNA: TGTGCCAGCAGCTTAGACAATAGCGGGAGAGGGGAGCTGTTTTTT.

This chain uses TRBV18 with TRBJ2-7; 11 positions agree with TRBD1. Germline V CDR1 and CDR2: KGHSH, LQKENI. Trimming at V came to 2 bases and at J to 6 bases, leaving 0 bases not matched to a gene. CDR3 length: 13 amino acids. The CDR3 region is CASSPGTGGEQYF. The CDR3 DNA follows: TGTGCCAGCTCACCAGGGACAGGGGGCGAGCAGTACTTC.

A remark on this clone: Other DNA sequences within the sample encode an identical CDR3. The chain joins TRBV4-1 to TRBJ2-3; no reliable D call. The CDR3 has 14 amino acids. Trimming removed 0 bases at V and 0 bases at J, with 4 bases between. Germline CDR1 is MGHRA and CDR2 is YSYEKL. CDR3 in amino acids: CASSQEASTDTQYF. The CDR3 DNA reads TGCGCCAGCAGCCAAGAGGCTAGCACAGATACGCAGTATTTT.

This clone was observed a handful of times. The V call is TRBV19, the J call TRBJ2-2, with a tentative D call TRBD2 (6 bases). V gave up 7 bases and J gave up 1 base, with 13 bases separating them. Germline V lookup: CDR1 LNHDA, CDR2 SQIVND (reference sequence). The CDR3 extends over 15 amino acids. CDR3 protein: CASNGRERNTGELFF. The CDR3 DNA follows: TGTGCCAGTAACGGCCGGGAGAGGAACACCGGGGAGCTGTTTTTT.

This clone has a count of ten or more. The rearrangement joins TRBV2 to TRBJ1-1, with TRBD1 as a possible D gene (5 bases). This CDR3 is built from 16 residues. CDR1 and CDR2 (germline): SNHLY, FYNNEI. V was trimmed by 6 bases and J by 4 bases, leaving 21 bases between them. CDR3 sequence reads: CASRGTTRAGRTEAFF. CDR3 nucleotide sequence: TGTGCCAGCAGGGGAACTACCCGAGCGGGGCGCACTGAAGCTTTCTTT.